The 9 T cell receptor beta chains reported below all come from one sample, sequenced in a study of Ad26.COV2.S vaccination and SARS-CoV-2 variants. Treatment in this sample: some 19 received Ad26.COV2.S at low or high dose, single or two shots; roughly 5 received placebo; per-sample allocation not given. Collection of samples fell on day 63 after the first vaccine or placebo injection. The assay was immunoSEQ multiplex PCR, and TCRdb's table has in-frame clones only and misses some. Among some 250,000 clones, around nine tenths were seen once, and the ten largest hold about 10%. The sequencing used peripheral blood, collected in a trial of Ad26.COV2.S vaccine versus placebo. The receptors were sampled from a person aged 18 to 59 who received the Ad26.COV2.S COVID-19 vaccine or a placebo.

The V call is TRBV11-2, the J call TRBJ2-2; 8 bases line up with TRBD1. The CDR3 is 15 residues long. The trim removed 6 bases at V and 2 bases at J, leaving 5 bases unmatched. Germline assignment: CDR1 SGHAT and CDR2 FQNNGV. CDR3: CASRPGQGNTGELFF. CDR3 DNA: TGTGCCAGCAGGCCCGGACAGGGTAACACCGGGGAGCTGTTTTTT.

This clone has just a few counts. The chain uses TRBV27 and TRBJ1-4; D ambiguous. Germline V gene data show CDR1 as MNHEY and CDR2 as SMNVEV (reference sequence). The CDR3 runs 13 residues. Trimming cost V 3 bases and J 3 bases, with 5 bases left between them. CDR3 sequence: CASSFLANEKLFF. The CDR3 nucleotides read TGTGCCAGCAGTTTTCTGGCTAATGAAAAACTGTTTTTT.

The rearrangement joins TRBV19 to TRBJ2-2; D not resolved. Trimming stripped 7 bases from V and 3 bases from J, with 9 bases between. The CDR3 consists of 13 residues. Looked up from germline, CDR1 is LNHDA and CDR2 is SQIVND (reference sequence). The CDR3: CASKVGHTGELFF. The CDR3 DNA reads TGTGCCAGTAAGGTCGGACACACCGGGGAGCTGTTTTTT.

The chain recombines TRBV10-3 with TRBJ2-5, with D perhaps matching TRBD2 (5 bases). The germline gives CDR1 ENHRY, CDR2 SYGVKD. This CDR3 is 17 amino acids long. Trimming left V 7 bases short and J 6 bases short, with 27 bases between. CDR3 sequence (DNA): TGTGCCATCAACCGACGCCCCTCCACGGAGGCAATAAAGACCCAGTACTTC. This gives the protein CAINRRPSTEAIKTQYF.

The chain carries TRBV19 and TRBJ2-3; the D gene is possibly TRBD1 (6 bases). CDR1 and CDR2 from the germline V gene are LNHDA and SQIVND (reference sequence). The CDR3 has 17 amino acids. Trimming took 0 bases from V and 1 from J, leaving 14 bases between them. The CDR3 sequence: CASSIDVGAGGTDTQYF. The CDR3 DNA is TGTGCCAGTAGTATAGATGTAGGTGCAGGGGGCACAGATACGCAGTATTTT.

The V gene is TRBV29-1, the J gene TRBJ2-5; D could derive from TRBD1 or TRBD2 (6 bases each). Trimming took off 7 bases at V and 3 bases at J, with 21 bases between the two ends. There are 15 residues in the CDR3. Germline CDR1 and CDR2: SQVTM and ANQGSEA. The CDR3 DNA follows: TGCAGCGAATCTGGGGGGCTAAGGGGAAAAGAGACCCAGTACTTC. This codes for CSESGGLRGKETQYF.

V gene TRBV18 combines with J gene TRBJ2-5; 7 nucleotides line up with TRBD1. After removal of 1 base from V and 1 base from J, the junction contained 9 bases not matched to a gene. In germline, CDR1 is KGHSH, CDR2 LQKENI. This CDR3 is 17 amino acids long. The CDR3 DNA sequence: TGTGCCAGCTCACCACTGGGCCCGACAGGGATCCAAGAGACCCAGTACTTC. Translating gives CASSPLGPTGIQETQYF.

The rearrangement joins TRBV9 to TRBJ2-1; D possibly uses TRBD1 or TRBD2 (5 bases each). From germline, CDR1 is SGDLS and CDR2 YYNGEE. This CDR3 region has 15 residues. Trimming shortened V by 0 bases and J by 3 bases, and 10 bases separated the two germline ends. The DNA of the CDR3 is TGTGCCAGCAGCGTAGGAGGGGCCTACTACAATGAGCAGTTCTTC. It codes for CASSVGGAYYNEQFF.

For the CDR3, the DNA is TGTGCCAGCAGCTTAGATATGGTTTCCGCCACTGAAGCTTTCTTT. It translates to CASSLDMVSATEAFF. V gene TRBV7-9 combines with J gene TRBJ1-1; D uncertain. V shed 1 base and J shed 4 bases, with 13 bases lying between them. This CDR3 region has 15 residues. Germline-derived CDR1 and CDR2 are SEHNR and FQNEAQ (reference sequence).